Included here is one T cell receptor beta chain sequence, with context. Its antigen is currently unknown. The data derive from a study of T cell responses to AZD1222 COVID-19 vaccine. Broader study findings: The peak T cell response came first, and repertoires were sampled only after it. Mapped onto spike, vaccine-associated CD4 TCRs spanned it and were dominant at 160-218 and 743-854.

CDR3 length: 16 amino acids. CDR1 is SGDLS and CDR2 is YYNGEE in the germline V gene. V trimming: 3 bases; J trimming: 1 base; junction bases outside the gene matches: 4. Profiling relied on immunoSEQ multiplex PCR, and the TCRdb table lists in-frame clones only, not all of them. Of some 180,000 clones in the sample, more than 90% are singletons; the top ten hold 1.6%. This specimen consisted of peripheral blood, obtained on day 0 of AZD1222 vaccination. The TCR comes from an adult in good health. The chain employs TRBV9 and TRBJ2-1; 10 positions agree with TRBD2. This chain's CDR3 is CASSGSGGPSYNEQFF. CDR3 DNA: TGTGCCAGCAGCGGTAGCGGGGGGCCGTCCTACAATGAGCAGTTCTTC.